This T cell receptor beta chain was found in a study of blood T cell repertoires in COVID-19. Overall study: T cells, B-cell-depleted T cells, or PBMCs supplied cDNA or gDNA.

Original processing methods: Reference gene primer amplification gave nucleated cell count estimates. Produced via immunoSEQ multiplex PCR; TCRdb's table is partial and in-frame only. The V and J calls and clone size come from that table; D and trimming were worked out from the DNA. The data contain 120,000 or so clones, more than 70% of them singletons. There are 16 residues in the CDR3. In germline, CDR1 is SGDLS, CDR2 YYNGEE. V shed 3 bases, J shed 5 bases, and the junction held 10 bases outside the gene matches. The sequence came from a human donor in a cohort sampled during active COVID-19. V gene TRBV9 combines with J gene TRBJ2-5; 10 nucleotides line up with TRBD1. The specimen was peripheral blood. The CDR3 loop reads CASSAPGGTGEETQYF. Written as DNA, the CDR3 is TGTGCCAGCAGCGCTCCTGGGGGGACAGGGGAGGAGACCCAGTACTTC.